This T cell receptor beta chain was identified during a study of cytomegalovirus exposure and HLA in healthy donors. The PCR employed 60 Vbeta primers together with 13 Jbeta primers. Only in-frame clones appear in the TCRdb table, and some are missing; sequencing was by immunoSEQ multiplex PCR. The sample has 100,000 to 150,000 clones; around 72% are singletons. The CDR3 is 11 residues long. Germline CDR1 and CDR2: GTSNPN and SVGIG (reference sequence). V was pared by 2 bases and J by 4 bases, with 6 bases between. The clonotype comes from a woman in her forties or fifties in good health and CMV-seropositive. The V call is TRBV30, the J call TRBJ2-7, with unresolved D. The specimen sequenced was PBMCs. The CDR3 nucleotides are TGTGCCTGGAGTACATCTTACGAGCAGTACTTC. It translates to CAWSTSYEQYF. Drawing the rest from reference TRBV30 and TRBJ2-7, the complete variable domain is SQTIHQWPATLVQPVGSPLSLECTVEGTSNPNLYWYRQAAGRGLQLLFYSVGIGQISSEVPQNLSASRPQDRQFILSSKKLLLSDSGFYLCAWSTSYEQYFGPGTRLTVT.